This T cell receptor beta chain came from a study of OX40 agonist ivuxolimab in advanced cancers. Study observations and caveats: Among the nonresponders, some also had low normalized T-cell clonal expansion. On average, a greater number of expanded clones characterised CD8+ T cells relative to CD4+.

Of note for this clone: What it binds is not known.

Profiling relied on immunoSEQ multiplex PCR, and the TCRdb table lists in-frame clones only, not all of them. Here the sample spans roughly 46,000 clones, roughly 85% being singletons. CDR1 SNHLY and CDR2 FYNNEI come from the germline V gene. This CDR3 contains 13 residues. V was trimmed by 6 bases and J by 1 base, leaving 9 bases between them. The receptor's source is an adult with an advanced solid tumor such as melanoma, head and neck, liver or kidney cancer. The rearrangement joins TRBV2 to TRBJ1-1; D is unclear. The sample here was CD4+ or CD8+ T cells sorted from blood, taken in a trial of the OX40 agonist ivuxolimab. Written as DNA, the CDR3 is TGTGCCAGCAGGATTGCAGAGAACACTGAAGCTTTCTTT. Translated: CASRIAENTEAFF.